The entry that follows covers one T cell receptor (beta chain) sequence. Its specificity is not known. Generated by immunoSEQ multiplex PCR, the TCRdb table keeps only in-frame clones and is missing some. The sample shows 65,000 to 70,000 clones, more than 70% of them seen only once. This sample's time point: baseline, week 1 (first vaccination visit). The treatment denotes: pre-vaccination baseline after standard-of-care therapy. This entry is derived from a study of a mutant IDH1 vaccine in newly diagnosed glioma. Study background: Before enrollment, patients got radiotherapy alone, temozolomide alone, or mostly the combination. Findings of the study overall: Vaccination elicited immune responses in 80% to 95% of patients.

The V end was cut by 0 bases, the J end by 7 bases, with 13 bases between. This CDR3 comprises 15 residues. CDR1 is MNHNS, CDR2 SASEGT, per germline. The source material was peripheral blood mononuclear cells (PBMCs), sampled from a glioma patient treated with radiotherapy, temozolomide or both. The chain is built from TRBV6-1 and TRBJ1-5, with D possibly TRBD1 on 5 matching bases. The TCR was taken from a woman younger than 35 with glioma. Some clones in this sample may be carry-over from other donors' samples. CDR3 sequence reads: CASSEARGDQQPQHF. CDR3 sequence (DNA): TGTGCCAGCAGTGAAGCGAGGGGTGATCAACAGCCCCAGCATTTT.